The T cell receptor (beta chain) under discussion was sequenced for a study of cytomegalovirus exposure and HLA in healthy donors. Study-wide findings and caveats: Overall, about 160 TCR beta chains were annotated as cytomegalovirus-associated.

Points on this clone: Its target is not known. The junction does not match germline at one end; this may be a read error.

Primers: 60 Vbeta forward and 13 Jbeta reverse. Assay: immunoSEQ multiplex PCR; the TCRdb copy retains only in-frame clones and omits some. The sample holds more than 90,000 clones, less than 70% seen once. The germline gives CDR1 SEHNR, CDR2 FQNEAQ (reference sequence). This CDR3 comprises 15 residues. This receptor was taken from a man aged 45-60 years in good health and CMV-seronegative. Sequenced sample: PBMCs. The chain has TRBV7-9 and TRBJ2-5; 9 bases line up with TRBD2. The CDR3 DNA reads TGTGCCAGCAGCGTAGCAGCGGGAGGCGGAGAGACCCAGTACTTC. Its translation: CASSVAAGGGETQYF. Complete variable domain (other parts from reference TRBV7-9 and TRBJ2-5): DTGVSQNPRHKITKRGQNVTFRCDPISEHNRLYWYRQTLGQGPEFLTYFQNEAQLEKSRLLSDRFSAERPKGSFSTLEIQRTEQGDSAMYLCASSVAAGGGETQYFGPGTRLLVL.